A selection of T cell receptor beta chains follows, all from one sample in a study of T cells after yellow fever vaccination. TCRdb itself ran the 5' RACE reads through MiXCR, one entry per CDR3 protein. The top ten hold around 16% of the sample, which has 400,000 or so distinct CDR3 sequences, about 6% seen once. This specimen was PBMCs, taken 5 days after the yellow fever booster vaccination. The receptors derive from a man in his thirties or forties who received the YFV17D yellow fever vaccine. Both conserved end residues are part of each CDR3. A D gene is named only where the DNA matches it firmly. Clone size appears in some rows only: once, few, many, or a class for an expanded clone.

J,V,size,D,CDR3,DNA
TRBJ2-5,TRBV29-1,many,NA,CSGSLTGRETQYF,TGCAGCGGTTCTCTCACGGGCCGGGAGACCCAGTACTTC
TRBJ2-3,TRBV5-4,NA,NA,CASSLSWQATRDTQYF,TGTGCCAGCAGCTTGTCCTGGCAAGCAACAAGGGATACGCAGTATTTT
TRBJ2-1,TRBV18,NA,NA,CASSPQAGTQFF,TGTGCCAGCTCACCACAGGCCGGGACCCAGTTCTTC
TRBJ2-1,TRBV12-3/TRBV12-4,few,TRBD2,CASTLRSGSYNEQFF,TGTGCCAGCACTTTACGGAGCGGGAGTTACAATGAGCAGTTCTTC
TRBJ2-5,TRBV29-1,NA,NA,CSVPRGWTARGQYF,TGCAGCGTCCCTAGGGGGTGGACTGCAAGAGGCCAGTACTTC
TRBJ1-1,TRBV7-6,NA,TRBD1,CASSLGADRANFF,TGTGCCAGCAGCTTAGGGGCCGACAGGGCAAACTTCTTT
TRBJ2-7,TRBV20-1,few,TRBD2,CSARGLAVSAGPLSYEQYF,TGCAGTGCTAGAGGACTAGCGGTCTCCGCCGGCCCCCTCTCCTACGAGCAGTACTTC
TRBJ2-4,TRBV5-1,NA,NA,CASSLGLSVSKNIQYF,TGCGCCAGCAGCTTGGGACTATCGGTTTCCAAAAACATTCAGTACTTC
TRBJ2-5,TRBV6-2/TRBV6-3,NA,NA,CASTQGGQKETQYF,TGTGCCAGCACTCAAGGGGGGCAGAAAGAGACCCAGTACTTC
TRBJ2-1,TRBV2,many,TRBD1,CASIGQGYNEQFF,TGTGCCAGCATTGGACAGGGGTACAATGAGCAGTTCTTC
TRBJ2-7,TRBV6-5,NA,TRBD1,CASSYTGDGYEQYF,TGTGCCAGCAGTTACACAGGGGATGGTTACGAGCAGTACTTC
TRBJ2-1,TRBV11-2,NA,NA,CASSLEKTYNEQFF,TGTGCCAGCAGCTTGGAAAAGACCTACAATGAGCAGTTCTTC
TRBJ2-1,TRBV20-1,NA,NA,CSARALHEQFF,TGCAGTGCTAGAGCACTACATGAGCAGTTCTTC
TRBJ2-7,TRBV7-2,few,NA,CASSLALRGHEQYF,TGTGCCAGCAGCTTAGCGCTGAGGGGCCACGAGCAGTACTTC
TRBJ1-6,TRBV6-1,few,NA,CASIRQKNSPLHF,TGTGCCAGCATACGCCAGAAAAATTCACCCCTCCACTTT
TRBJ1-4,TRBV30,NA,NA,CAWSYGTIYEKLFF,TGTGCCTGGAGTTACGGGACAATTTATGAAAAACTGTTTTTT
TRBJ2-7,TRBV19,NA,NA,CATLGQYEQYF,TGTGCCACCCTAGGACAGTACGAGCAGTACTTC
TRBJ1-2,TRBV29-1,NA,NA,CSVPDGGDYGYTF,TGCAGCGTGCCAGACGGTGGGGACTATGGCTACACCTTC
TRBJ2-7,TRBV5-1,many,NA,CASSFPGINEQYF,TGCGCCAGCAGCTTCCCAGGGATCAACGAGCAGTACTTC
TRBJ2-3,TRBV20-1,NA,TRBD1,CCARDLGQRTGKGTDTQYF,TGCTGTGCTAGAGATCTGGGGCAGCGGACAGGGAAAGGCACAGATACGCAGTATTTT
TRBJ2-5,TRBV18,NA,NA,CASAFIRAVTAQETQYF,TGTGCCAGCGCCTTTATTCGAGCGGTTACCGCCCAGGAGACCCAGTACTTC
TRBJ2-7,TRBV7-9,many,TRBD1,CASSFGQDYEQYF,TGTGCCAGCAGCTTCGGACAGGACTACGAGCAGTACTTC